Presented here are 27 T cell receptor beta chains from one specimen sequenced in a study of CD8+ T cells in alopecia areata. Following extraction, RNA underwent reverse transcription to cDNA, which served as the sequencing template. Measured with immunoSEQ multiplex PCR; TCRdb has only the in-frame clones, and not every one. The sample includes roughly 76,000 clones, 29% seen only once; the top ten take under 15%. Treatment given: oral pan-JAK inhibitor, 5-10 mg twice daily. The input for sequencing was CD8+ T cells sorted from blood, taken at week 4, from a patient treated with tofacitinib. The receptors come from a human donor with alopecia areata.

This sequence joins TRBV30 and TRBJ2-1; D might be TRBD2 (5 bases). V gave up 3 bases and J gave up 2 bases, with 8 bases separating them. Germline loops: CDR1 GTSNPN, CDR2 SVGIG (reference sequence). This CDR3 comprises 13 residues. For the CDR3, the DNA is TGTGCCTGGAGCGCCGGGACCTACAATGAGCAGTTCTTC. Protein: CAWSAGTYNEQFF. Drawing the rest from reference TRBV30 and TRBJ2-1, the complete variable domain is SQTIHQWPATLVQPVGSPLSLECTVEGTSNPNLYWYRQAAGRGLQLLFYSVGIGQISSEVPQNLSASRPQDRQFILSSKKLLLSDSGFYLCAWSAGTYNEQFFGPGTRLTVL.

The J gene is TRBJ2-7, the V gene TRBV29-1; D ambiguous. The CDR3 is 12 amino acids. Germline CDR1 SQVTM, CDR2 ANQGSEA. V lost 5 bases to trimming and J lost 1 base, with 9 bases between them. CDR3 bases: TGCAGCGTTCAAATCCGGTCCTACGAGCAGTACTTC. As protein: CSVQIRSYEQYF.

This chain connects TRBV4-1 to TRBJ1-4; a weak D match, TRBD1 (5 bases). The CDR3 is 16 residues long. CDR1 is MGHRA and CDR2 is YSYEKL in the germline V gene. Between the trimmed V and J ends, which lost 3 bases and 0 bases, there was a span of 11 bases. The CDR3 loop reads CASSQGPGATNEKLFF. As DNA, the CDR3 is TGCGCCAGCAGCCAGGGACCGGGGGCAACTAATGAAAAACTGTTTTTT.

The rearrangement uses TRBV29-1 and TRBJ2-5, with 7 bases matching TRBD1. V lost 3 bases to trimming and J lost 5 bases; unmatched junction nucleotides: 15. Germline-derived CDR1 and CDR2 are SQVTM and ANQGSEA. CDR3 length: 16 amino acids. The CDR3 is CSVDPLRTGRAETQYF. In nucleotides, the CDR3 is TGCAGCGTTGACCCCCTTAGGACAGGTAGAGCCGAGACCCAGTACTTC.

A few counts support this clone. The CDR3 loop is CSVWGQGAETQYF. The CDR3 region has the DNA TGCAGCGTTTGGGGACAGGGGGCAGAGACCCAGTACTTC. V and J are TRBV29-1 and TRBJ2-5; 12 bases align to TRBD1. Trimming removed 5 bases from V and 4 bases from J; junction bases left unmatched: 2. The CDR3 runs to 13 residues. Germline values: CDR1 SQVTM, CDR2 ANQGSEA.

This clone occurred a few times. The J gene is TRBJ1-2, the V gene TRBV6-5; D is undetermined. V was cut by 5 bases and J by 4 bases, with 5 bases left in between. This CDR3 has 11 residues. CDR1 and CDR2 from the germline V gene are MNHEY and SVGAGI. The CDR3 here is CASSEGYGYTF. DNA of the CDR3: TGTGCCAGCAGTGAGGGCTATGGCTACACCTTC.

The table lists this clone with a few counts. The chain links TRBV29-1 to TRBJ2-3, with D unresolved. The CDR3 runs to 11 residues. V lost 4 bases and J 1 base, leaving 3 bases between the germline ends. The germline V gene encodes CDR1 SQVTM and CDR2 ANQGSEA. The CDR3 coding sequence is TGCAGCGTTGTAGGCACAGATACGCAGTATTTT. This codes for CSVVGTDTQYF.

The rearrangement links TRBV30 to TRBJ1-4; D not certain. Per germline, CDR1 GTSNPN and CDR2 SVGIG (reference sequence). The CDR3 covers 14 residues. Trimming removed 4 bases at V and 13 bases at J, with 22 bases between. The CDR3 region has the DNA TGTGCCTGGAACGGTCCCGCTTCCGAGAATGGACTGTTTTTT. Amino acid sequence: CAWNGPASENGLFF.

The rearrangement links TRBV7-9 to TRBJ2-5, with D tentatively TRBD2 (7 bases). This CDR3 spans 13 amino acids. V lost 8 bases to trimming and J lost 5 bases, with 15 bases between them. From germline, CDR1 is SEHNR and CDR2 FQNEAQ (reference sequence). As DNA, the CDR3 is TGTGCCAGCTCCGGCGGGGGCCGGGAGACCCAGTACTTC. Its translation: CASSGGGRETQYF.

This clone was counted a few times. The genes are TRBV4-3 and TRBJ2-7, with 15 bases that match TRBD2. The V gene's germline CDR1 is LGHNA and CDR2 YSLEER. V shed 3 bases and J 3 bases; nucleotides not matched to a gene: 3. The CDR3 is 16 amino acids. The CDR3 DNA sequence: TGCGCCAGCAGCCAGGGACTAGCGGGAGGTCTCTACGAGCAGTACTTC. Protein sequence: CASSQGLAGGLYEQYF.

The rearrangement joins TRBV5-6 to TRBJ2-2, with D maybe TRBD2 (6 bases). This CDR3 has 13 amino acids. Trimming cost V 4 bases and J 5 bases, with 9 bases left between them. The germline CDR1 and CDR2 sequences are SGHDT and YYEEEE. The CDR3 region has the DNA TGTGCCAGCAGCCCCGGGGGTACCGGGGAGCTGTTTTTT. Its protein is CASSPGGTGELFF.

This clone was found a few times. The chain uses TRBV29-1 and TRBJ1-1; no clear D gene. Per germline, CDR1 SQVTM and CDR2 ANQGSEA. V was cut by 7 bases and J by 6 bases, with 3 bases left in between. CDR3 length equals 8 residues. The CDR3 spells CSAPEAFF. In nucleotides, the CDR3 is TGCAGCGCCCCTGAAGCTTTCTTT.

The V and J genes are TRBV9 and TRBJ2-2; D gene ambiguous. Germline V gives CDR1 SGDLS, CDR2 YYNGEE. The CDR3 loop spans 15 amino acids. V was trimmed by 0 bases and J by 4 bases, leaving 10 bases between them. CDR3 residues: CASSVEGSRTGELFF. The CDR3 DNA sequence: TGTGCCAGCAGCGTAGAGGGCAGTCGCACCGGGGAGCTGTTTTTT. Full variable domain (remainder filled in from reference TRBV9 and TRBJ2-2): DSGVTQTPKHLITATGQRVTLRCSPRSGDLSVYWYQQSLDQGLQFLIQYYNGEERAKGNILERFSAQQFPDLHSELNLSSLELGDSALYFCASSVEGSRTGELFFGEGSRLTVL.

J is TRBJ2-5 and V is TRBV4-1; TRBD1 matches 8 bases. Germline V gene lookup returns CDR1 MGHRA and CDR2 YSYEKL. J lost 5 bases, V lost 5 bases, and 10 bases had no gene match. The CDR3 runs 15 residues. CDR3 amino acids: CASSAGQGGWETQYF. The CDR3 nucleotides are TGCGCCAGCAGCGCCGGACAGGGAGGTTGGGAGACCCAGTACTTC.

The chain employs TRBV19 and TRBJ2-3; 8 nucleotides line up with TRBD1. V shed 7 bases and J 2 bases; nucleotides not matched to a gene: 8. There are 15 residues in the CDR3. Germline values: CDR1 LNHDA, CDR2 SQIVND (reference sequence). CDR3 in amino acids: CASIGRTGSTDTQYF. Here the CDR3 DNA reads TGTGCCAGTATTGGCAGGACAGGGTCCACAGATACGCAGTATTTT.

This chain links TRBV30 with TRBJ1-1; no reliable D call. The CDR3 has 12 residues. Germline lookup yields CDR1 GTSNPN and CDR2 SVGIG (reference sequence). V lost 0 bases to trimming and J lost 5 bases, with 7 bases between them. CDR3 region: CAWSVLPTEAFF. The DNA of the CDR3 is TGTGCCTGGAGTGTACTGCCTACTGAAGCTTTCTTT.

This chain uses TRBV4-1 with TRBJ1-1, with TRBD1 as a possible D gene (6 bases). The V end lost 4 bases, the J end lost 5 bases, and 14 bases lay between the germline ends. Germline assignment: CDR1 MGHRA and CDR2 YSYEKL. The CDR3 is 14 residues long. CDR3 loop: CASSPGAGVTEAFF. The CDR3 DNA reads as TGCGCCAGCAGCCCAGGGGCTGGGGTTACTGAAGCTTTCTTT.

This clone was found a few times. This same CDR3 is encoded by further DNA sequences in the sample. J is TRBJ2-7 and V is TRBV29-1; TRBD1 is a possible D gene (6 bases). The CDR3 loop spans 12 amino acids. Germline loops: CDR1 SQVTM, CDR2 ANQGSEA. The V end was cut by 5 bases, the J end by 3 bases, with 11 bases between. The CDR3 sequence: CSVRGQNYEQYF. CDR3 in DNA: TGCAGCGTTCGGGGACAAAACTACGAGCAGTACTTC.

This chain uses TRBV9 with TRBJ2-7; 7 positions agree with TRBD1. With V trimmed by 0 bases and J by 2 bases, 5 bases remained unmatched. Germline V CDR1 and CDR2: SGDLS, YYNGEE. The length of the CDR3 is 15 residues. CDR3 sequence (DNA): TGTGCCAGCAGCGTAGCTTACGGACAGGCCTACGAGCAGTACTTC. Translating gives CASSVAYGQAYEQYF.

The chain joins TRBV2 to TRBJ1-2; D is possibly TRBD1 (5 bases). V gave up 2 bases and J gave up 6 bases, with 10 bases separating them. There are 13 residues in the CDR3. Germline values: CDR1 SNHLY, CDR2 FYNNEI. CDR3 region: CASSESGGDGYTF. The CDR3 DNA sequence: TGTGCCAGCAGTGAATCTGGGGGGGATGGCTACACCTTC.

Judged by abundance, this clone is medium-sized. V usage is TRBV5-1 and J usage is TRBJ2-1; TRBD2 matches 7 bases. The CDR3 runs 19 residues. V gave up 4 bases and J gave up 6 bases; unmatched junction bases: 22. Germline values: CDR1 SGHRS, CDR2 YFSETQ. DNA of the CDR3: TGCGCCAGCAGCCCCAGATCGCAGAACCCTTTAGCGGGCCCCAATGAGCAGTTCTTC. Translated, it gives CASSPRSQNPLAGPNEQFF.

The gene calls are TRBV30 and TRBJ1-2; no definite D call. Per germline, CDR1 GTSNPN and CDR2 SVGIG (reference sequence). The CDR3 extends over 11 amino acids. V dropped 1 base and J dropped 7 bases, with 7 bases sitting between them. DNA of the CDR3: TGTGCCTGGAGTGCCATGGGTGGCTACACCTTC. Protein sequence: CAWSAMGGYTF.

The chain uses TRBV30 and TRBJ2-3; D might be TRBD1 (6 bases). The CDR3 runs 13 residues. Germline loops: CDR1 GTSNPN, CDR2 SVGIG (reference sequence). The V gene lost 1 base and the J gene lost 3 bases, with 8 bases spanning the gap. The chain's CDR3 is CAWSAGQTDTQYF. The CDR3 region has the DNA TGTGCCTGGAGTGCCGGACAGACAGATACGCAGTATTTT.

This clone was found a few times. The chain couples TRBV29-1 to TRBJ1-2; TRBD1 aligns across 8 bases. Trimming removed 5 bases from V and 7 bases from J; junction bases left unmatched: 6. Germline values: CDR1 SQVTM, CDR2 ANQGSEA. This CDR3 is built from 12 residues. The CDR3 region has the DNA TGCAGCGTTCTAACCGACAGGGGTGGCTACACCTTC. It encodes CSVLTDRGGYTF.

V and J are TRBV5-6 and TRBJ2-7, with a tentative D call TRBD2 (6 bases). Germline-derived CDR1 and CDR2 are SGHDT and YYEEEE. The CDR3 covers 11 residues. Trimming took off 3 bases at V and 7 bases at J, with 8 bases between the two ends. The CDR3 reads CASSYGGEQYF. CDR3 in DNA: TGTGCCAGCAGCTATGGGGGGGAGCAGTACTTC.

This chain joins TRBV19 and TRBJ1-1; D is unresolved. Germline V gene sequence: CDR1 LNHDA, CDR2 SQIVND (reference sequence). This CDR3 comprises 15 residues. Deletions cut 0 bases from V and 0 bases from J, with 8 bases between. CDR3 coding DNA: TGTGCCAGTAGTATAGAGCCGGGGATGAACACTGAAGCTTTCTTT. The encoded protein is CASSIEPGMNTEAFF.

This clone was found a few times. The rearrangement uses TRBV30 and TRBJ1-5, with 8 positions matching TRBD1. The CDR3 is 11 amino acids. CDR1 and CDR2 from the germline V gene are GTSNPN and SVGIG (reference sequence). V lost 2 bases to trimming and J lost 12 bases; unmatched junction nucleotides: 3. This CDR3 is CAWSSTGDQHF. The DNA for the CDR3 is TGTGCCTGGAGTTCGACAGGGGACCAGCATTTT.